The sequence of this TCR beta chain was determined in a study of blood T cell repertoires in COVID-19. About the study: Both acute and convalescent COVID-19 samples were obtained from the United States, Italy and Spain.

This table comes from immunoSEQ multiplex PCR, and its TCRdb copy is limited to in-frame clones, with some not included. Of around 100,000 clones in the sample, 84% were seen once. CDR3 length equals 14 residues. Losses at the gene ends were 6 bases for V and 3 bases for J; bases not matched to a gene: 5. Germline V gene sequence: CDR1 MNHEY, CDR2 SVGAGI. The sequenced sample consisted of peripheral blood. The V and J genes are TRBV6-5 and TRBJ2-5, with 9 bases aligning to TRBD2. The TCR sequence derives from a man aged 70-80 years with active or convalescent COVID-19. Here the CDR3 DNA reads TGTGCCAGCAGCCAGCGGGGGGCTAAAGAGACCCAGTACTTC. Amino acids: CASSQRGAKETQYF.